This T cell receptor (beta chain) derives from a study of blood T cell repertoires in COVID-19 (TCRdb year 2020). For the study in its entirety: Samples covering the acute and convalescent phases of COVID-19 were provided by collaborators in the United States, Italy and Spain. Samples came from the ongoing ImmuneRACE study (first 160 participants) plus 1,254 subjects from 6 global collaborators. Where available, HLA class I and class II types were obtained from metadata supplied by the sample provider rather than from assay-based typing. The material from the prospective study consisted of cDNA or gDNA derived from T cells, B-cell-depleted T cells, or PBMCs. The repertoires were released in a freely available public database meant as a resource for research on the immune response to SARS-CoV-2. Subjects who had been exposed to COVID-19, were actively infected with it, or had recovered from it provided the deeply sampled blood TCRbeta repertoires that made up the dataset. The sample metadata nearly always contained a de-identified subject ID, COVID-19 status, age in years and sex.

TCRbeta CDR3 regions were amplified from genomic DNA using the immunoSEQ Assay, a bias-controlled multiplex PCR. From the authors' description of their analysis: The number of nucleated cells in each sample was estimated by amplification of reference gene primers within the assay. To quantify the absolute abundance of each unique TCRbeta CDR3 rearrangement, sequence reads were collapsed and filtered. For each sample, productive Simpson clonality was calculated as the square root of Simpson's diversity index across productive rearrangements. TCRdb obtained this table from immuneACCESS and retained in-frame rearrangements with V and J assigned. These tables miss some clones; where compared with another copy, unresolved V genes account for less than half of the shortfall, and the remainder is unexplained. D and trimming were read from the DNA, whereas the V and J calls and clone size are those reported in that table. The sample yields about 110,000 clones; around 83% were counted once. Jointly, the top ten make up roughly 7.7% of the sample.

The collaborating institutions used their own protocols to collect whole blood in K2EDTA tubes. Collaborator samples were shipped for TCRbeta analysis as frozen whole blood, isolated PBMCs, or DNA extracted from either sample type. Study-wide conclusions, independent of this receptor: How much clinical and demographic metadata was included differed by source and by participant, and the metadata was provided uncurated.

Of note for this clone: The clone's antigen remains unknown. No quality values exist for individual bases; no much larger clone is one base distant.

The clonotype originates from a woman of 80 years or more with active or convalescent COVID-19. Sequenced sample: peripheral blood.

The CDR3 reads CASSYRASGRTDTQYF. The DNA sequence follows: TGTGCCAGCAGTTACCGGGCTAGCGGGAGAACAGATACGCAGTATTTT. The rearranged chain carries TRBV6-2 or TRBV6-3 and TRBJ2-3; 10 central bases correspond to TRBD2. The CDR3 covers 16 residues, taking in both the cysteine and the phenylalanine. The CDR3 DNA has 48 bases and is translated from base 1. The germline V gene specifies MNHEY as CDR1 and SVGEGT as CDR2. V is pruned by 2 bases and J by 3 bases, leaving 5 bases of the junction without a gene match.